This T cell receptor (beta chain) was sequenced for a study of CDR3 diversity in severe acne. From germline, CDR1 is SGHDN and CDR2 FVKESK. V shed 1 base and J shed 6 bases, with 10 bases lying between them. The CDR3 is 15 amino acids. TCRdb re-called the PCR reads through MiXCR, storing one row per CDR3 protein. The sample consists of roughly 100,000 distinct CDR3 sequences, approximately 47% of them appearing once. The genes are TRBV14 and TRBJ2-6, with D perhaps matching TRBD1 (5 bases). This TCR was recovered from a male donor with acne. Sequencing used blood. In DNA form, the CDR3 reads TGTGCCAGCAGCCAAGTCCAGGGAATGGCCAACGTCCTGACTTTC. Protein product: CASSQVQGMANVLTF.